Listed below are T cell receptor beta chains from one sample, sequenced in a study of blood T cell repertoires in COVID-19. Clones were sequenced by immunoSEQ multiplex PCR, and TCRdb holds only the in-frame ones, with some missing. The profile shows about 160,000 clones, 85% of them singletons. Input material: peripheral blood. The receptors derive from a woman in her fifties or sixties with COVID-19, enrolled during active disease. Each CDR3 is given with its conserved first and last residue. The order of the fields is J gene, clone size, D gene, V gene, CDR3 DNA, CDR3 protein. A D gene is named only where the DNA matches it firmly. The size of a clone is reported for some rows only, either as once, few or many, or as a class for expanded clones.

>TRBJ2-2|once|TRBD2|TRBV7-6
TGTGCCAGCAGCGCCGGACTAGCGGGGGGCCAGGTCGGGGAGCTGTTTTTT
CASSAGLAGGQVGELFF
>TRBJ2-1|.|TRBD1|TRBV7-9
TGTGCCAGCAGTTATTCCGGGACAGGGGTGAGTGAGCAGTTCTTC
CASSYSGTGVSEQFF
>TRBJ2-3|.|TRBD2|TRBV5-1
TGCGCCACCTCAATCAGCGGGGCTACCACAGATACGCAGTATTTT
CATSISGATTDTQYF
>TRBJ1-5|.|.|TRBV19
TGTGCCAGTAGTATAGACCGGCGGAGGAGGAGTGAACAGCCCCAGCATTTT
CASSIDRRRRSEQPQHF
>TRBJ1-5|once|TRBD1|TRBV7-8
TGTGCCAGCAGCACGCCGGGACAGGGGTATCGGCCCCAGCATTTT
CASSTPGQGYRPQHF
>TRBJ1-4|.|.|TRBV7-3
TGTGCCAGCAGCTTGTACCGGGGTGAAAAACTGTTTTTT
CASSLYRGEKLFF
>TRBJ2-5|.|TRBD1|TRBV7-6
TGTGCCAGCAGCGATACAGGGGCGCTATCGGAGACCCAGTACTTC
CASSDTGALSETQYF
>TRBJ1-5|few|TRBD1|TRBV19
TGTGCCAGTAGCCGGGACAGGGCGGCGGGCAATCAGCCCCAGCATTTT
CASSRDRAAGNQPQHF
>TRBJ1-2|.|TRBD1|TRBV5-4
TGTGCCAGCAGCTCCGACAGGGAAGGCTACACCTTC
CASSSDREGYTF
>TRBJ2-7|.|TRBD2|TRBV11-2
TGTGCCAGCAGCCCAACCCCACTAGCGGGACGGGAGCAGTACTTC
CASSPTPLAGREQYF
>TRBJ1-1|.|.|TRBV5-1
TGCGCCAGCAGCTTGACACAGCCCGAGGGTGAAGCTTTCTTT
CASSLTQPEGEAFF
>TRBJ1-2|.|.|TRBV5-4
TGTGCCAGCAGCTTGCAGGGAACTAACTATGGCTACACCTTC
CASSLQGTNYGYTF
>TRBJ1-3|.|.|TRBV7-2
TGTGCCAGCAGCTCCACCGGGACACTTATTGGAAACACCATATATTTT
CASSSTGTLIGNTIYF
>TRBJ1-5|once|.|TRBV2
TGTGCCAGCAGTGAAGCATCAGGGGAAGGCAATCAGCCCCAGCATTTT
CASSEASGEGNQPQHF
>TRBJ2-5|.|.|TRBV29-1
TGCAGCGGAGCGTGGGGAGAAGAGACCCAGTACTTC
CSGAWGEETQYF
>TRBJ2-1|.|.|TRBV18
TGTGCCAGCTCACCTCTCCTAGTGGGGCAGTTCTTC
CASSPLLVGQFF
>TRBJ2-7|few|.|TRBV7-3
TGTGCCAGCAGCCAATACAGTGACGAGCAGTACTTC
CASSQYSDEQYF
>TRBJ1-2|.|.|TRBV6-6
TGTGCCACCCATCCTAATGCTAACTATGGCTACACCTTC
CATHPNANYGYTF
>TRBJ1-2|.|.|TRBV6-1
TGTGCCAGCAGTGAAGTCTTCCAGGGTAACTATGGCTACACCTTC
CASSEVFQGNYGYTF